This T cell receptor (beta chain) was recovered during a study of blood T cell repertoires in COVID-19. The CDR3 has 14 residues. The V gene's germline CDR1 is SGHRS and CDR2 YFSETQ. V lost 6 bases, J lost 6 bases, and 16 bases lay in between. This clone appeared once. Assay used: immunoSEQ multiplex PCR; TCRdb lists only in-frame clones, some missing. The sample holds 150,000 or so clones, about 92% seen once. The receptor was derived from a man aged 60 to 75 with active or convalescent COVID-19. The chain couples TRBV5-1 to TRBJ2-1; a possible D gene is TRBD2 (6 bases). Sequencing was done on a sample of peripheral blood. The CDR3, as DNA: TGCGCCAGCACCCGAACCGGGGGTTCCAATGAGCAGTTCTTC. Translation gives CASTRTGGSNEQFF.